This T cell receptor (beta chain) came from a study of metastatic and nonmetastatic thyroid tumors. Study-wide background: Comparison of repertoires was carried out across blood and tumor or nodule tissue from malignant and benign thyroid patients.

This clone was recorded many times. Its antigen is currently unknown. The sample contains more than one DNA sequence encoding this CDR3. No treatment of any kind had been given to any patient before thyroid surgery. Study results and limitations: Reportedly, malignant thyroid tumors had significantly higher TCR beta diversity than benign nodules, in blood and tumor.

Methods used by the authors: For papillary thyroid cancer, a distant-metastasis classifier was constructed from CDR3 differences observed across clinicopathological groups. TCRdb redid the clone calls on the PCR reads using MiXCR. V and J calls and clone size were set by TCRdb, not the authors. Of over 70,000 clones listed, around 19% are singletons. The receptor was isolated from a female donor with papillary thyroid cancer or a benign thyroid nodule (not recorded which). Some clones in this sample may be carry-over from other donors' samples. The specimen sequenced was blood.

The CDR3 coding sequence is TGCAGCGTGGGAGAACCAGAAAAACTGTTTTTT. Translated: CSVGEPEKLFF. V usage is TRBV29-1 and J usage is TRBJ1-4; no reliable D call. V was pared by 6 bases and J by 8 bases, with 10 bases between. CDR3 length equals 11 residues. The V gene's germline CDR1 is SQVTM and CDR2 ANQGSEA.